These T cell receptor beta chains were read from a single sample in a study of vaccination and CD4 T cells after COVID-19. TCRdb passed the PCR reads through MiXCR, listing each CDR3 protein once. The table has roughly 9,400 distinct CDR3 sequences, roughly 57% seen once. The antigens of these receptors remain unknown. The specimen was CD4+ T cells from blood, cultured in vitro. All receptors come from a human donor who had recovered from COVID-19. Each CDR3 is given with its conserved first and last residue. The order of the fields is clone size, D gene, V gene, J gene, CDR3 protein, CDR3 DNA. The D gene is left open where the match is weak. Only part of the rows carry a size: once, few, many, or a class if the clone is expanded.

clone size: -
D gene: -
V gene: TRBV21-1
J gene: TRBJ2-4
CDR3 protein: CASSPRGQVAKNIQYF
CDR3 DNA: TGTGCCAGCAGCCCTCGGGGACAGGTAGCCAAAAACATTCAGTACTTC

clone size: -
D gene: -
V gene: TRBV27
J gene: TRBJ1-2
CDR3 protein: CASSLSGRFSYGYTF
CDR3 DNA: TGTGCCAGCAGTTTATCGGGCCGGTTCTCCTATGGCTACACCTTC

clone size: -
D gene: TRBD1
V gene: TRBV18
J gene: TRBJ1-5
CDR3 protein: CASSPPGQGASWPQHF
CDR3 DNA: TGTGCCAGCTCACCACCGGGACAGGGGGCCTCCTGGCCCCAGCATTTT

clone size: -
D gene: -
V gene: TRBV5-4
J gene: TRBJ2-1
CDR3 protein: CASSSDPYNEQFF
CDR3 DNA: TGTGCCAGCAGCTCGGACCCCTACAATGAGCAGTTCTTC

clone size: -
D gene: -
V gene: TRBV7-6
J gene: TRBJ1-2
CDR3 protein: CASSSEGRNYGYTF
CDR3 DNA: TGTGCCAGCAGCTCCGAGGGCCGAAACTATGGCTACACCTTC

clone size: -
D gene: TRBD1
V gene: TRBV5-1
J gene: TRBJ1-5
CDR3 protein: CASSLDGQGNQPQHF
CDR3 DNA: TGCGCCAGCAGCTTGGACGGACAGGGGAATCAGCCCCAGCATTTT

clone size: -
D gene: TRBD1
V gene: TRBV12-3/TRBV12-4
J gene: TRBJ1-2
CDR3 protein: CASSFGQGARSYGYTF
CDR3 DNA: TGTGCCAGCAGTTTTGGACAGGGGGCGCGCAGCTATGGCTACACCTTC

clone size: few
D gene: -
V gene: TRBV20-1
J gene: TRBJ1-5
CDR3 protein: CSGLTGVSNQPQHF
CDR3 DNA: TGCAGTGGTTTGACAGGAGTCAGCAATCAGCCCCAGCATTTT

clone size: -
D gene: TRBD1
V gene: TRBV5-5
J gene: TRBJ1-1
CDR3 protein: CASSPSAGGPLNTEAFF
CDR3 DNA: TGTGCCAGCAGCCCCTCGGCAGGGGGACCATTGAACACTGAAGCTTTCTTT

clone size: few
D gene: -
V gene: TRBV28
J gene: TRBJ1-2
CDR3 protein: CASSFGGTPNYGYTF
CDR3 DNA: TGTGCCAGCAGTTTTGGAGGAACCCCTAACTATGGCTACACCTTC

clone size: few
D gene: -
V gene: TRBV2
J gene: TRBJ2-5
CDR3 protein: CASRIRVGVGETQYF
CDR3 DNA: TGTGCCAGCAGGATTAGGGTGGGAGTCGGTGAGACCCAGTACTTC

clone size: few
D gene: -
V gene: TRBV7-8
J gene: TRBJ1-2
CDR3 protein: CASSNRDTSGYTF
CDR3 DNA: TGTGCCAGCAGCAACCGGGACACGAGTGGCTACACCTTC

clone size: few
D gene: TRBD1
V gene: TRBV6-1
J gene: TRBJ2-1
CDR3 protein: CARGYTGTENNEQFF
CDR3 DNA: TGTGCCAGAGGTTATACCGGGACAGAAAACAATGAGCAGTTCTTC

clone size: -
D gene: TRBD1
V gene: TRBV7-2
J gene: TRBJ2-1
CDR3 protein: CASSLTTGVSYNEQFF
CDR3 DNA: TGTGCCAGCAGCTTAACGACAGGGGTATCCTACAATGAGCAGTTCTTC

clone size: -
D gene: TRBD2
V gene: TRBV5-1
J gene: TRBJ2-2
CDR3 protein: CASSLALADTGELFF
CDR3 DNA: TGCGCCAGCAGCTTGGCTCTAGCGGACACCGGGGAGCTGTTTTTT

clone size: -
D gene: -
V gene: TRBV20-1
J gene: TRBJ2-7
CDR3 protein: CSAPASGGSYEQYF
CDR3 DNA: TGCAGTGCCCCCGCGAGCGGAGGTTCCTACGAGCAGTACTTC

clone size: -
D gene: TRBD2
V gene: TRBV5-5
J gene: TRBJ2-5
CDR3 protein: CASSLVGLAGVQETQYF
CDR3 DNA: TGTGCCAGCAGCTTGGTGGGATTAGCGGGAGTTCAAGAGACCCAGTACTTC

clone size: few
D gene: -
V gene: TRBV20-1
J gene: TRBJ1-1
CDR3 protein: CSASATAMNTEAFF
CDR3 DNA: TGCAGTGCTTCCGCCACCGCGATGAACACTGAAGCTTTCTTT

clone size: few
D gene: -
V gene: TRBV20-1
J gene: TRBJ1-6
CDR3 protein: CSATPPRGVRSPLHF
CDR3 DNA: TGCAGTGCTACCCCCCCAAGGGGGGTCAGATCACCCCTCCACTTT

clone size: -
D gene: -
V gene: TRBV6-5
J gene: TRBJ1-1
CDR3 protein: CASSSAPTGPNTEAFF
CDR3 DNA: TGTGCCAGCAGTTCGGCCCCCACAGGGCCGAACACTGAAGCTTTCTTT

clone size: few
D gene: -
V gene: TRBV7-2
J gene: TRBJ2-2
CDR3 protein: CASRPNRQVTGELFF
CDR3 DNA: TGTGCCAGCAGACCCAACCGGCAGGTCACCGGGGAGCTGTTTTTT

clone size: -
D gene: TRBD2
V gene: TRBV6-2/TRBV6-3
J gene: TRBJ2-1
CDR3 protein: CASSYFGGGGEQFF
CDR3 DNA: TGTGCCAGCAGTTATTTCGGCGGGGGGGGCGAGCAGTTCTTC

clone size: -
D gene: -
V gene: TRBV28
J gene: TRBJ1-3
CDR3 protein: CASSPLRRANTIYF
CDR3 DNA: TGTGCCAGCAGTCCGCTCCGTCGGGCCAACACCATATATTTT

clone size: few
D gene: TRBD1
V gene: TRBV7-8
J gene: TRBJ1-1
CDR3 protein: CASSFNRGRDTEAFF
CDR3 DNA: TGTGCCAGCAGCTTCAACAGGGGGCGCGACACTGAAGCTTTCTTT

clone size: once
D gene: -
V gene: TRBV9
J gene: TRBJ2-3
CDR3 protein: CASSILGNGDTQYF
CDR3 DNA: TGTGCCAGCAGCATACTAGGGAATGGAGATACGCAGTATTTT

clone size: -
D gene: -
V gene: TRBV28
J gene: TRBJ1-1
CDR3 protein: CASSLSVNTEAFF
CDR3 DNA: TGTGCCAGCAGTTTATCTGTGAACACTGAAGCTTTCTTT

clone size: few
D gene: -
V gene: TRBV6-5
J gene: TRBJ1-5
CDR3 protein: CASSYRGYGSNQPQHF
CDR3 DNA: TGTGCCAGCAGTTATCGGGGCTATGGAAGCAATCAGCCCCAGCATTTT

clone size: -
D gene: -
V gene: TRBV12-3/TRBV12-4
J gene: TRBJ2-1
CDR3 protein: CASRTSLSYNEQFF
CDR3 DNA: TGTGCCAGCAGGACTAGTTTGTCCTACAATGAGCAGTTCTTC

clone size: -
D gene: -
V gene: TRBV20-1
J gene: TRBJ2-5
CDR3 protein: CSASGQFGETQYF
CDR3 DNA: TGCAGTGCTAGCGGACAGTTCGGAGAGACCCAGTACTTC

clone size: -
D gene: -
V gene: TRBV19
J gene: TRBJ1-2
CDR3 protein: CASSIALRGLYGYTF
CDR3 DNA: TGTGCCAGTAGTATAGCCCTCCGGGGCCTCTATGGCTACACCTTC

clone size: -
D gene: TRBD2
V gene: TRBV11-2
J gene: TRBJ2-1
CDR3 protein: CASSLAGGKAGEQFF
CDR3 DNA: TGTGCCAGCAGCTTAGCGGGAGGAAAAGCAGGGGAGCAGTTCTTC

clone size: -
D gene: TRBD1
V gene: TRBV7-3
J gene: TRBJ1-6
CDR3 protein: CASSLDRENSPLHF
CDR3 DNA: TGTGCCAGCAGCTTGGACAGGGAGAATTCACCCCTCCACTTT

clone size: -
D gene: -
V gene: TRBV6-1
J gene: TRBJ1-6
CDR3 protein: CASTGSNSPLHF
CDR3 DNA: TGTGCCAGCACGGGGTCTAATTCACCCCTCCACTTT

clone size: -
D gene: -
V gene: TRBV15
J gene: TRBJ1-1
CDR3 protein: CATSRLTATEAFF
CDR3 DNA: TGTGCCACCAGCAGACTGACTGCAACTGAAGCTTTCTTT

clone size: -
D gene: TRBD1
V gene: TRBV20-1
J gene: TRBJ2-7
CDR3 protein: CSAPEQGLSYEQYF
CDR3 DNA: TGCAGTGCTCCAGAACAGGGGTTATCCTACGAGCAGTACTTC

clone size: -
D gene: -
V gene: TRBV18
J gene: TRBJ1-1
CDR3 protein: CASSPPLTGNTEAFF
CDR3 DNA: TGTGCCAGCTCACCACCGCTGACTGGGAACACTGAAGCTTTCTTT

clone size: few
D gene: TRBD1
V gene: TRBV28
J gene: TRBJ1-2
CDR3 protein: CASSVPGQPPGYTF
CDR3 DNA: TGTGCCAGCAGTGTACCGGGACAGCCCCCGGGCTACACCTTC

clone size: few
D gene: TRBD2
V gene: TRBV20-1
J gene: TRBJ2-5
CDR3 protein: CSARLAGGTQYF
CDR3 DNA: TGCAGTGCAAGACTAGCGGGAGGTACCCAGTACTTC

clone size: -
D gene: -
V gene: TRBV20-1
J gene: TRBJ2-1
CDR3 protein: CSARDYNEQFF
CDR3 DNA: TGCAGTGCTAGGGACTACAATGAGCAGTTCTTC

clone size: -
D gene: -
V gene: TRBV29-1
J gene: TRBJ2-5
CDR3 protein: CSVEGRGGETQYF
CDR3 DNA: TGCAGCGTTGAAGGGAGGGGGGGTGAGACCCAGTACTTC

clone size: -
D gene: TRBD1
V gene: TRBV19
J gene: TRBJ1-1
CDR3 protein: CASSSQGDYTEAFF
CDR3 DNA: TGTGCCAGTAGTTCTCAGGGGGACTACACTGAAGCTTTCTTT

clone size: -
D gene: -
V gene: TRBV7-9
J gene: TRBJ2-3
CDR3 protein: CASSPGTDTQYF
CDR3 DNA: TGTGCCAGCAGCCCCGGTACAGATACGCAGTATTTT

clone size: -
D gene: -
V gene: TRBV15
J gene: TRBJ1-2
CDR3 protein: CATSRVGGSGYGYTF
CDR3 DNA: TGTGCCACCAGCAGAGTTGGGGGGAGTGGATATGGCTACACCTTC

clone size: -
D gene: -
V gene: TRBV30
J gene: TRBJ1-1
CDR3 protein: CAWRTVSNTEAFF
CDR3 DNA: TGTGCCTGGAGGACTGTAAGCAACACTGAAGCTTTCTTT

clone size: -
D gene: -
V gene: TRBV20-1
J gene: TRBJ1-4
CDR3 protein: CSARVREGKLFF
CDR3 DNA: TGCAGTGCTAGGGTCCGGGAGGGAAAACTGTTTTTT

clone size: -
D gene: -
V gene: TRBV28
J gene: TRBJ1-4
CDR3 protein: CAIQRDFNEKLFF
CDR3 DNA: TGTGCCATCCAGCGGGACTTTAATGAAAAACTGTTTTTT

clone size: -
D gene: TRBD2
V gene: TRBV19
J gene: TRBJ2-3
CDR3 protein: CASSSLAGVADTQYF
CDR3 DNA: TGTGCCAGTAGTAGTCTAGCGGGAGTGGCAGATACGCAGTATTTT

clone size: -
D gene: -
V gene: TRBV6-4
J gene: TRBJ1-6
CDR3 protein: CASSDIPLRFGSPLHF
CDR3 DNA: TGTGCCAGCAGTGACATCCCGCTGAGGTTTGGTTCACCCCTCCACTTT

clone size: -
D gene: -
V gene: TRBV7-8
J gene: TRBJ1-5
CDR3 protein: CASSLAGQVSQPQHF
CDR3 DNA: TGTGCCAGCAGCTTAGCGGGGCAGGTGAGTCAGCCCCAGCATTTT

clone size: -
D gene: -
V gene: TRBV7-2
J gene: TRBJ2-7
CDR3 protein: CASSSLSGNPYEQYF
CDR3 DNA: TGTGCCAGCAGCTCGCTCAGCGGAAATCCCTACGAGCAGTACTTC

clone size: -
D gene: -
V gene: TRBV25-1
J gene: TRBJ2-2
CDR3 protein: CASKSDFVGELFF
CDR3 DNA: TGTGCCAGCAAATCCGACTTTGTCGGGGAGCTGTTTTTT

clone size: -
D gene: -
V gene: TRBV6-1
J gene: TRBJ2-5
CDR3 protein: CASRGGASGLQETQYF
CDR3 DNA: TGTGCCAGCAGGGGGGGGGCTAGCGGACTCCAAGAGACCCAGTACTTC